This TCR beta chain derives from a study of T cells expressing NK-cell markers. For each CDR3 protein, TCRdb gives one entry from its re-call of the 5' RACE reads, without DNA. The sample totals 250,000 to 300,000 distinct CDR3 sequences. This CDR3 contains 13 residues. CDR1 DFQATT and CDR2 SNEGSKA come from the germline V gene (reference sequence). The sequenced material came from blood T cells: a sorted CD56 or NKG2C T cell subset, CD4+ or CD8+ T cells, or bulk PBMC T cells (not recorded which). V and J are TRBV20-1 and TRBJ1-3. The clonotype was recovered from a man younger than 35 in good health. CDR3: CSAAPVWGNTIYF.